This T cell receptor beta chain was recovered during a study of T cell changes during pregnancy in multiple sclerosis. Clones were sequenced by immunoSEQ multiplex PCR, and TCRdb holds only the in-frame ones, with some missing. The data show some 60,000 clones, around nine tenths seen once. Trimming cost V 8 bases and J 7 bases; bases outside gene matches: 8. The germline V gene encodes CDR1 MNHEY and CDR2 SVGAGI. There are 13 residues in the CDR3. The sequencing used peripheral blood, collected in the first trimester of pregnancy. The TCR comes from a female donor in good health, enrolled as a control in a pregnancy study. The chain carries TRBV6-5 and TRBJ2-1, with 7 bases aligning to TRBD1. In DNA, the CDR3 is TGTGCCAGCTGTCACAGGGGCTCAAATGAGCAGTTCTTC. As protein: CASCHRGSNEQFF.